This TCR beta chain originates from a study of blood T cell repertoires in COVID-19. The repertoire was sequenced with immunoSEQ multiplex PCR; TCRdb's copy has only in-frame clones and lacks some. This table has around 94,000 clones, approximately 86% appearing once. This sequence was found in a man aged 80 or over with acute or convalescent COVID-19. Input material: peripheral blood.

CDR3 bases: TGTGCCAGTAATAGCGGGACTAGCACAGATACGCAGTATTTT. Translated, it gives CASNSGTSTDTQYF. The V and J genes are TRBV9 and TRBJ2-3, with 8 bases that match TRBD2. V lost 8 bases, J lost 0 bases, and 5 bases stayed unmatched. The CDR3 is 14 amino acids. The V gene's germline CDR1 is SGDLS and CDR2 YYNGEE.